The T cell receptor beta chain described here comes from a study of blood T cell repertoires in COVID-19. The CDR3 consists of 15 residues. Germline V gene lookup returns CDR1 LGHDT and CDR2 YNNKEL (reference sequence). Trimming left V 3 bases short and J 2 bases short, with 11 bases between. TCRdb's copy holds only in-frame clones and misses some; the assay was immunoSEQ multiplex PCR. The sample holds around 280,000 clones, roughly 87% seen once. The receptor's source is a woman between 50 and 59 years old who had recovered from COVID-19. What was sequenced was peripheral blood. V gene TRBV3-1 (or the pseudogene TRBV3-2) combines with J gene TRBJ1-3, with D perhaps matching TRBD1 (5 bases). In nucleotides, the CDR3 is TGTGCCAGCAGCCATAATAGGGGTACTGGAAACACCATATATTTT. This gives the protein CASSHNRGTGNTIYF.